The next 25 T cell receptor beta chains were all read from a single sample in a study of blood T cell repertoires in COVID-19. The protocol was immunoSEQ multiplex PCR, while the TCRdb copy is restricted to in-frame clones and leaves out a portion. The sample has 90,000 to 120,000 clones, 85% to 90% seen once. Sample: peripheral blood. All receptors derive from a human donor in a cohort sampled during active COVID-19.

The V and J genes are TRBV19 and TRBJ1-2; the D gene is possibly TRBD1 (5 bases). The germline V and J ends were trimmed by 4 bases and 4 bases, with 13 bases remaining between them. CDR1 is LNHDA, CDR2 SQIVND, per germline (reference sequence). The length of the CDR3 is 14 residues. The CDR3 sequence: CASSRGLTSYGYTF. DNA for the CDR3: TGTGCCAGTAGTAGGGGACTGACTAGCTATGGCTACACCTTC.

This chain's CDR3 is CASSFAQVPKNIQYF. CDR3 in DNA: TGTGCCAGTAGTTTCGCCCAGGTTCCCAAAAACATTCAGTACTTC. This chain uses TRBV19 with TRBJ2-4; no clear D. The germline V gene has CDR1 LNHDA and CDR2 SQIVND (reference sequence). The ends were cut back, 5 bases at V and 2 bases at J, with 13 bases in the middle. There are 15 residues in the CDR3.

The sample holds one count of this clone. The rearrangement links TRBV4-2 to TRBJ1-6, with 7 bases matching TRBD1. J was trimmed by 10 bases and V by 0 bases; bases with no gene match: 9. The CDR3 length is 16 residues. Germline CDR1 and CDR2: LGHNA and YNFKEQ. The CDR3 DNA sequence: TGTGCCAGCAGCCAAGATCGGCCAGGGGGGACCTCACCCCTCCACTTT. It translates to CASSQDRPGGTSPLHF.

The CDR3 loop is CASSLRGSGKETQYF. CDR3 DNA sequence: TGTGCCAGCAGCTTACGAGGGTCGGGAAAAGAGACCCAGTACTTC. The V call is TRBV7-2, the J call TRBJ2-5, with D perhaps matching TRBD2 (5 bases). Looked up from germline, CDR1 is SGHTA and CDR2 is FQGNSA. Trimming shortened V by 2 bases and J by 3 bases, and 13 bases separated the two germline ends. CDR3 length: 15 residues.

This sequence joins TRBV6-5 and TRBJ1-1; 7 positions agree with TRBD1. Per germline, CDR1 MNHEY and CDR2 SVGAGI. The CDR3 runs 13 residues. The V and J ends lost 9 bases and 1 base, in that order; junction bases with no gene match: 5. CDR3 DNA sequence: TGTGCCAGTCAACAGGGGAAGAACACTGAAGCTTTCTTT. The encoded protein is CASQQGKNTEAFF.

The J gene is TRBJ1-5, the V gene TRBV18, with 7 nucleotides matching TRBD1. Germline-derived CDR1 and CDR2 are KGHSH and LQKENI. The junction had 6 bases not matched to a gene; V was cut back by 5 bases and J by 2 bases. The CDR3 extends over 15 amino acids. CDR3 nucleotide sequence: TGTGCCAGCTCAACGACAGGGATCGGCAATCAGCCCCAGCATTTT. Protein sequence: CASSTTGIGNQPQHF.

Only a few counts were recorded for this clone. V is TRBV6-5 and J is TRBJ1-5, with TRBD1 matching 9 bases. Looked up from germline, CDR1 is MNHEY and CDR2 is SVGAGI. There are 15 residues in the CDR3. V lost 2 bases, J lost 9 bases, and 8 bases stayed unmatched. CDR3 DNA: TGTGCCAGCAGTTACGCGGGAGACAGGGGGTGGCCCCAGCATTTT. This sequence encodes CASSYAGDRGWPQHF.

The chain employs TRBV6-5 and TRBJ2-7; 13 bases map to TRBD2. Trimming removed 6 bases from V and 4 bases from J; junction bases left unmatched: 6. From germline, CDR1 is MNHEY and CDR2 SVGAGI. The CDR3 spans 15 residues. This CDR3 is CASRPGLAGEYEQYF. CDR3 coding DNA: TGTGCCAGCAGACCCGGACTAGCGGGGGAGTACGAGCAGTACTTC.

Here the CDR3 reads CASSAGLAGTIYEQYF. In DNA, the CDR3 is TGTGCCAGCAGTGCGGGACTAGCGGGAACTATCTACGAGCAGTACTTC. This rearrangement joins TRBV27 to TRBJ2-7; 13 bases fit TRBD2. The CDR3 spans 16 residues. The V gene's germline CDR1 is MNHEY and CDR2 SMNVEV (reference sequence). V was pared by 5 bases and J by 3 bases, with 7 bases of the junction left unmatched.

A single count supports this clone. CDR3 nucleotide sequence: TGTGCCACCAGCAGAGATGGGGGGACAGTACCAGAGACCCAGTACTTC. This gives the protein CATSRDGGTVPETQYF. The V call is TRBV15, the J call TRBJ2-5; TRBD1 is a possible D gene (7 bases). In germline, CDR1 is LNHNV, CDR2 YYDKDF (reference sequence). Trimming took 0 bases from V and 4 from J, leaving 15 bases between them. The CDR3 totals 16 residues.

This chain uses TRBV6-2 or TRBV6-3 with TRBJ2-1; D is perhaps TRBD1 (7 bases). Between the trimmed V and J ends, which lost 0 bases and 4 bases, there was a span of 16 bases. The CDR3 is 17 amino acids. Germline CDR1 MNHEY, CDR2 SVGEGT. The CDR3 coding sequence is TGTGCCAGCAGTTACTCTCAGGGGGGAAAATCATACAATGAGCAGTTCTTC. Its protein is CASSYSQGGKSYNEQFF.

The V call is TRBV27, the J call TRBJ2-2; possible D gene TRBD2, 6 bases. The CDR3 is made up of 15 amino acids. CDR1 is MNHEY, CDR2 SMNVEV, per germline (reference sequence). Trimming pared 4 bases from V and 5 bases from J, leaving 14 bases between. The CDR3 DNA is TGTGCCAGCAGTTCGGGACTCGACAAAACCGGGGAGCTGTTTTTT. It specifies CASSSGLDKTGELFF.

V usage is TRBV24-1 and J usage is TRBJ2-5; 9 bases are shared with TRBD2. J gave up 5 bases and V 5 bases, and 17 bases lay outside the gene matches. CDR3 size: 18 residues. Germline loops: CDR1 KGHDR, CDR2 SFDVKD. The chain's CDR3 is CATSGVTSGRRWEETQYF. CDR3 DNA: TGTGCCACCAGTGGTGTGACTAGCGGCCGAAGGTGGGAGGAGACCCAGTACTTC.

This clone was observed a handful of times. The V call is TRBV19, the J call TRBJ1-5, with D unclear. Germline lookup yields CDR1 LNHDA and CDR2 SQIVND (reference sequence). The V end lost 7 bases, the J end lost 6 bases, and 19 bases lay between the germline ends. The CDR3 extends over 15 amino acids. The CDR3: CASISTRSLFQPQHF. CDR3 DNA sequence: TGTGCCAGTATCTCAACTCGTAGTCTATTTCAGCCCCAGCATTTT.

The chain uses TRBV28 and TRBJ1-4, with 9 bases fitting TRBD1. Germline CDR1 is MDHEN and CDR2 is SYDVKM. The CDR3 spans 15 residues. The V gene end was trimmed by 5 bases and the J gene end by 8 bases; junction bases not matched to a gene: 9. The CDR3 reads CASSLPGTGREKLFF. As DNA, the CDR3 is TGTGCCAGCAGTCTTCCCGGGACAGGGAGGGAAAAACTGTTTTTT.

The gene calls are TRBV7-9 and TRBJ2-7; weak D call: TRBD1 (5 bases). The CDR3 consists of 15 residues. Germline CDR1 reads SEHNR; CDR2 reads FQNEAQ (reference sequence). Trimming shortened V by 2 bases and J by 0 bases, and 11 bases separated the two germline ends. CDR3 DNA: TGTGCCAGCAGCTTACCTGACAGTTACTCCTACGAGCAGTACTTC. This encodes CASSLPDSYSYEQYF.

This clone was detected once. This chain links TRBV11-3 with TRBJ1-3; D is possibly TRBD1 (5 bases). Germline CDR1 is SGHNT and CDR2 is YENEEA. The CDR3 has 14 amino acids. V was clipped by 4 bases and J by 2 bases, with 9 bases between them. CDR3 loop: CASSSRQTGNTIYF. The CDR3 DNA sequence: TGTGCCAGCAGCTCGAGACAGACTGGAAACACCATATATTTT.

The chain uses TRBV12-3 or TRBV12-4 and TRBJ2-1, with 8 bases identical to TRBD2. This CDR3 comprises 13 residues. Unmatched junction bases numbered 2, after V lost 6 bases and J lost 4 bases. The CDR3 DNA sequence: TGTGCCAGCAGCGGGGGGGCTTACAATGAGCAGTTCTTC. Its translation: CASSGGAYNEQFF.

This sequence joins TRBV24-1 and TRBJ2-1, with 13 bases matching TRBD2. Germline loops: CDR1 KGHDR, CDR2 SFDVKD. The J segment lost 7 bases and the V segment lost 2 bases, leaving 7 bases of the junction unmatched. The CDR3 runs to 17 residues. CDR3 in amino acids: CATSDSQLAGGVNEQFF. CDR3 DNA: TGTGCCACCAGTGATTCTCAACTAGCGGGGGGGGTTAATGAGCAGTTCTTC.

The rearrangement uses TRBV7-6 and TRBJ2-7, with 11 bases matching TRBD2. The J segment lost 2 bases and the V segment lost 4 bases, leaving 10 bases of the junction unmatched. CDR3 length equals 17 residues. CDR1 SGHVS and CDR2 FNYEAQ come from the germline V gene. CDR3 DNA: TGTGCCAGCAGCTCCAGGCTATCTAGCGGGAGGACCTACGAGCAGTACTTC. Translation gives CASSSRLSSGRTYEQYF.

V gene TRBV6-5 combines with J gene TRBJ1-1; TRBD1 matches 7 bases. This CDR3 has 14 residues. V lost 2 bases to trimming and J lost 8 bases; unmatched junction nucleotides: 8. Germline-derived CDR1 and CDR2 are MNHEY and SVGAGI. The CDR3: CASSYRGPGTEAFF. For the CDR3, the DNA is TGTGCCAGCAGTTACAGGGGGCCGGGCACCGAAGCTTTCTTT.

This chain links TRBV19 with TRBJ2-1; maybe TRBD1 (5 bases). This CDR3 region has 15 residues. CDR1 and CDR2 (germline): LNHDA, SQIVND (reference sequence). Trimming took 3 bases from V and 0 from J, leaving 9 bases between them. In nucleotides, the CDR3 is TGTGCCAGTAGTATTGACAGATACTCCTACAATGAGCAGTTCTTC. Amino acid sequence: CASSIDRYSYNEQFF.

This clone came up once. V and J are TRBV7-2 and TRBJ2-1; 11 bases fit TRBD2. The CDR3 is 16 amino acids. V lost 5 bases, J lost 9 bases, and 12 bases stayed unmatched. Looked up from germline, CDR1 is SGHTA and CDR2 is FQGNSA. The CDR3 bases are TGTGCCAGCAGCGCGCGCCTACTAGCGGGAGAGCGTGAGCAGTTCTTC. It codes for CASSARLLAGEREQFF.

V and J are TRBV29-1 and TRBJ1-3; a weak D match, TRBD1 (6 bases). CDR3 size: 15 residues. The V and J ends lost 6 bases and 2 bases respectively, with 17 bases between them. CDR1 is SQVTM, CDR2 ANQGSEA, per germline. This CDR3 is CSVLRQEAPGNTIYF. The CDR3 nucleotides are TGCAGCGTACTGCGACAGGAGGCCCCTGGAAACACCATATATTTT.

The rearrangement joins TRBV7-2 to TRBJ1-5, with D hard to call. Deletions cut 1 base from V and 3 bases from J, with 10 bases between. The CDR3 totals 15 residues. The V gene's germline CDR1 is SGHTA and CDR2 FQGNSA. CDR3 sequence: CASSLGGVSNQPQHF. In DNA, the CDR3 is TGTGCCAGCAGCTTAGGAGGCGTCTCCAATCAGCCCCAGCATTTT.